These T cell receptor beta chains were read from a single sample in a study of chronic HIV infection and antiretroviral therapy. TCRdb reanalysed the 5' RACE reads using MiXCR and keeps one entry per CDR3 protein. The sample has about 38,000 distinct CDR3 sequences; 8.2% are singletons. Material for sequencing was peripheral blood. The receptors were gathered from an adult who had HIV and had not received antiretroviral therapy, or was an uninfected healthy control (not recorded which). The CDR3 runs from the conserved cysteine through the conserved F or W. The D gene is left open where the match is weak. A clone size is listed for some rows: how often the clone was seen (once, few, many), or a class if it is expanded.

CDR3aa: CSVGGSETQYF; CDR3nt: TGCAGCGTTGGCGGGAGCGAGACCCAGTACTTC; d_gene: TRBD2; v_gene: TRBV29-1; abundance: few; len: 11; j_gene: TRBJ2-5
CDR3aa: CSVERPSEGTDTQYF; CDR3nt: TGCAGCGTTGAAAGGCCTAGCGAGGGCACAGATACGCAGTATTTT; d_gene: .; v_gene: TRBV29-1; abundance: .; len: 15; j_gene: TRBJ2-3
CDR3aa: CASSRGLAGAIDRSKNIQYF; CDR3nt: TGTGCCAGCAGTCGGGGACTAGCGGGGGCGATCGATAGGTCCAAAAACATTCAGTACTTC; d_gene: TRBD2; v_gene: TRBV3-1; abundance: .; len: 20; j_gene: TRBJ2-4
CDR3aa: CASRETLRTQYF; CDR3nt: TGTGCCAGCAGGGAGACCTTGAGGACCCAGTACTTC; d_gene: .; v_gene: TRBV2; abundance: .; len: 12; j_gene: TRBJ2-5
CDR3aa: CSVEQGRRDTQYF; CDR3nt: TGCAGCGTTGAGCAGGGGAGGCGAGATACGCAGTATTTT; d_gene: .; v_gene: TRBV29-1; abundance: few; len: 13; j_gene: TRBJ2-3
CDR3aa: CASRLDGQGYTEAFF; CDR3nt: TGTGCCAGCAGATTGGATGGACAGGGGTATACTGAAGCTTTCTTT; d_gene: TRBD1; v_gene: TRBV5-5; abundance: .; len: 15; j_gene: TRBJ1-1
CDR3aa: CASSPTLTSPYSTDTQYF; CDR3nt: TGTGCCAGCAGCCCAACCCTAACGAGCCCTTACTCCACAGATACGCAGTATTTT; d_gene: .; v_gene: TRBV7-2; abundance: .; len: 18; j_gene: TRBJ2-3
CDR3aa: CASREDVSGRWLRDTQYF; CDR3nt: TGTGCCAGCCGGGAGGACGTAAGCGGGAGGTGGTTACGGGATACGCAGTATTTT; d_gene: TRBD2; v_gene: TRBV2; abundance: few; len: 18; j_gene: TRBJ2-3
CDR3aa: CSAPRSSGNTIYF; CDR3nt: TGCAGTGCGCCGCGCAGCTCTGGAAACACCATATATTTT; d_gene: .; v_gene: TRBV20-1; abundance: few; len: 13; j_gene: TRBJ1-3
CDR3aa: CASSSTGGNSPLHF; CDR3nt: TGTGCCAGCAGCTCGACAGGGGGCAATTCACCCCTCCACTTT; d_gene: TRBD1; v_gene: TRBV7-2; abundance: many; len: 14; j_gene: TRBJ1-6
CDR3aa: CASSPRTGRIRNEQFF; CDR3nt: TGTGCCAGCAGCCCCAGGACAGGGAGGATAAGGAATGAGCAGTTCTTC; d_gene: TRBD1; v_gene: TRBV7-2; abundance: few; len: 16; j_gene: TRBJ2-1
CDR3aa: CASSYQETQYF; CDR3nt: TGTGCCAGCAGTTATCAAGAGACCCAGTACTTC; d_gene: .; v_gene: TRBV6-2/TRBV6-3; abundance: many; len: 11; j_gene: TRBJ2-5
CDR3aa: CASSRSGSVLPYEQYF; CDR3nt: TGTGCCAGCAGTAGATCGGGCTCTGTCCTACCATACGAGCAGTACTTC; d_gene: .; v_gene: TRBV27; abundance: many; len: 16; j_gene: TRBJ2-7
CDR3aa: CASSPDRIQYF; CDR3nt: TGTGCCAGCAGCCCGGACCGTATTCAGTACTTC; d_gene: .; v_gene: TRBV14; abundance: .; len: 11; j_gene: TRBJ2-4
CDR3aa: CASSSTGGANTEAFF; CDR3nt: TGTGCCAGCAGCTCCACAGGGGGCGCGAACACTGAAGCTTTCTTT; d_gene: TRBD1; v_gene: TRBV5-4; abundance: .; len: 15; j_gene: TRBJ1-1
CDR3aa: CASSQGASYGYTF; CDR3nt: TGTGCCAGCAGCCAAGGGGCCAGCTATGGCTACACCTTC; d_gene: .; v_gene: TRBV4-2; abundance: .; len: 13; j_gene: TRBJ1-2
CDR3aa: CASSPGLPREQYF; CDR3nt: TGTGCCAGCAGTCCGGGACTGCCTCGCGAGCAGTACTTC; d_gene: .; v_gene: TRBV2; abundance: few; len: 13; j_gene: TRBJ2-7
CDR3aa: CASIPFGALNTEAFF; CDR3nt: TGTGCCAGCATCCCGTTCGGAGCATTGAACACTGAAGCTTTCTTT; d_gene: .; v_gene: TRBV12-3/TRBV12-4; abundance: many; len: 15; j_gene: TRBJ1-1
CDR3aa: CAIRPGTSGNNEQFF; CDR3nt: TGTGCCATCAGGCCCGGGACTAGCGGGAATAATGAGCAGTTCTTC; d_gene: TRBD2; v_gene: TRBV10-3; abundance: many; len: 15; j_gene: TRBJ2-1
CDR3aa: CASSDSGANVLTF; CDR3nt: TGTGCCAGCAGCGACTCTGGGGCCAACGTCCTGACTTTC; d_gene: .; v_gene: TRBV9; abundance: many; len: 13; j_gene: TRBJ2-6
CDR3aa: CASSHGRTGGSGNTIYF; CDR3nt: TGTGCCAGCAGCCACGGCCGGACGGGGGGCTCTGGAAACACCATATATTTT; d_gene: .; v_gene: TRBV3-1; abundance: once; len: 17; j_gene: TRBJ1-3
CDR3aa: CASSGNTDTQYF; CDR3nt: TGTGCCAGCAGTGGAAACACAGATACGCAGTATTTT; d_gene: .; v_gene: TRBV2; abundance: many; len: 12; j_gene: TRBJ2-3
CDR3aa: CSARDPGLTYNEQFF; CDR3nt: TGCAGTGCTAGAGATCCGGGACTAACTTACAATGAGCAGTTCTTC; d_gene: TRBD2; v_gene: TRBV20-1; abundance: many; len: 15; j_gene: TRBJ2-1
CDR3aa: CASFGQLNTEAFF; CDR3nt: TGTGCCAGTTTCGGACAGCTGAACACTGAAGCTTTCTTT; d_gene: .; v_gene: TRBV27; abundance: many; len: 13; j_gene: TRBJ1-1
CDR3aa: CSVRARDVTNEKLFF; CDR3nt: TGCAGTGTCCGGGCCCGGGACGTAACTAATGAAAAACTGTTTTTT; d_gene: .; v_gene: TRBV20-1; abundance: .; len: 15; j_gene: TRBJ1-4
CDR3aa: CASSLVLSGDTDTQYF; CDR3nt: TGCGCCAGCAGCTTGGTACTAAGCGGTGACACAGATACGCAGTATTTT; d_gene: .; v_gene: TRBV5-1; abundance: few; len: 16; j_gene: TRBJ2-3
CDR3aa: CASSEQGAGNEQFF; CDR3nt: TGTGCCAGCAGTGAACAGGGGGCGGGAAATGAGCAGTTCTTC; d_gene: TRBD1; v_gene: TRBV2; abundance: .; len: 14; j_gene: TRBJ2-1
CDR3aa: CASSQEGYLNTEAFF; CDR3nt: TGTGCCAGCAGCCAAGAAGGGTATCTGAACACTGAAGCTTTCTTT; d_gene: .; v_gene: TRBV14; abundance: .; len: 15; j_gene: TRBJ1-1
CDR3aa: CASSRDRPNYEQYF; CDR3nt: TGTGCCAGCAGCCGGGACAGGCCGAACTACGAGCAGTACTTC; d_gene: TRBD1; v_gene: TRBV7-9; abundance: few; len: 14; j_gene: TRBJ2-7
CDR3aa: CSVDDGVGELFF; CDR3nt: TGCAGCGTTGATGATGGAGTCGGGGAGCTGTTTTTT; d_gene: .; v_gene: TRBV29-1; abundance: .; len: 12; j_gene: TRBJ2-2
CDR3aa: CATSRENNEQFF; CDR3nt: TGTGCCACCAGCAGAGAGAACAATGAGCAGTTCTTC; d_gene: .; v_gene: TRBV15; abundance: few; len: 12; j_gene: TRBJ2-1
CDR3aa: CASRERTGHNQPQHF; CDR3nt: TGTGCCAGCAGGGAAAGGACAGGGCACAATCAGCCCCAGCATTTT; d_gene: TRBD1; v_gene: TRBV2; abundance: many; len: 15; j_gene: TRBJ1-5
CDR3aa: CASSPRGATAKQYF; CDR3nt: TGTGCCAGCAGTCCCCGAGGTGCGACAGCGAAGCAGTACTTC; d_gene: .; v_gene: TRBV27; abundance: many; len: 14; j_gene: TRBJ2-7
CDR3aa: CSARIPGLNTGELFF; CDR3nt: TGCAGTGCTAGAATCCCGGGACTGAACACCGGGGAGCTGTTTTTT; d_gene: .; v_gene: TRBV20-1; abundance: many; len: 15; j_gene: TRBJ2-2
CDR3aa: CASSVSGTSYEQYF; CDR3nt: TGTGCCAGCAGCGTTAGCGGGACCTCCTACGAGCAGTACTTC; d_gene: TRBD2; v_gene: TRBV9; abundance: many; len: 14; j_gene: TRBJ2-7
CDR3aa: CATSTEYDVHEQFF; CDR3nt: TGTGCCACCAGCACAGAGTACGATGTTCATGAGCAGTTCTTC; d_gene: .; v_gene: TRBV15; abundance: few; len: 14; j_gene: TRBJ2-1
CDR3aa: CASTPSGANVLTF; CDR3nt: TGTGCCAGCACCCCCTCTGGGGCCAACGTCCTGACTTTC; d_gene: .; v_gene: TRBV6-2/TRBV6-3; abundance: many; len: 13; j_gene: TRBJ2-6
CDR3aa: CASSSMRGSPLHF; CDR3nt: TGTGCCAGCAGCTCCATGAGGGGTTCACCCCTCCACTTT; d_gene: .; v_gene: TRBV27; abundance: .; len: 13; j_gene: TRBJ1-6
CDR3aa: CATGREGASEAFF; CDR3nt: TGTGCCACCGGTAGGGAGGGGGCATCTGAAGCTTTCTTT; d_gene: TRBD1; v_gene: TRBV2; abundance: few; len: 13; j_gene: TRBJ1-1
CDR3aa: CASSPTGNSNQPQHF; CDR3nt: TGCGCCAGCAGCCCGACAGGGAACTCAAATCAGCCCCAGCATTTT; d_gene: TRBD1; v_gene: TRBV5-1; abundance: .; len: 15; j_gene: TRBJ1-5
CDR3aa: CASSLTSGGNTGELFF; CDR3nt: TGCGCCAGCAGCTTGACTAGCGGGGGTAACACCGGGGAGCTGTTTTTT; d_gene: TRBD2; v_gene: TRBV5-1; abundance: many; len: 16; j_gene: TRBJ2-2
CDR3aa: CATLDRGGGELFF; CDR3nt: TGTGCCACCCTAGACAGGGGCGGCGGGGAGCTGTTTTTT; d_gene: TRBD1; v_gene: TRBV24-1; abundance: many; len: 13; j_gene: TRBJ2-2
CDR3aa: CASSGTTKETQYF; CDR3nt: TGTGCCAGCAGCGGGACAACCAAAGAGACCCAGTACTTC; d_gene: .; v_gene: TRBV7-9; abundance: .; len: 13; j_gene: TRBJ2-5
CDR3aa: CASSLQQGGDTQYF; CDR3nt: TGTGCCAGCAGCTTACAACAGGGCGGAGATACGCAGTATTTT; d_gene: .; v_gene: TRBV7-9; abundance: many; len: 14; j_gene: TRBJ2-3
CDR3aa: CASSLLRGPYPDTQYF; CDR3nt: TGTGCCAGCAGCTTGCTAAGGGGGCCCTACCCAGATACGCAGTATTTT; d_gene: TRBD1; v_gene: TRBV5-6; abundance: few; len: 16; j_gene: TRBJ2-3
CDR3aa: CSASNPGTGGYEQYF; CDR3nt: TGCAGTGCTAGTAACCCCGGGACAGGGGGCTACGAGCAGTACTTC; d_gene: TRBD1; v_gene: TRBV20-1; abundance: .; len: 15; j_gene: TRBJ2-7
CDR3aa: CASSDPMGEQFF; CDR3nt: TGTGCCAGCAGCGACCCTATGGGTGAGCAGTTCTTC; d_gene: .; v_gene: TRBV9; abundance: few; len: 12; j_gene: TRBJ2-1
CDR3aa: CASSLDRGVPETQYF; CDR3nt: TGTGCCAGCAGTCTCGACAGGGGTGTCCCGGAGACCCAGTACTTC; d_gene: TRBD1; v_gene: TRBV12-3/TRBV12-4; abundance: many; len: 15; j_gene: TRBJ2-5
CDR3aa: CASSYSGTGGRTNEKLFF; CDR3nt: TGTGCCAGCAGTTATTCCGGGACAGGGGGCCGAACTAATGAAAAACTGTTTTTT; d_gene: TRBD1; v_gene: TRBV6-6; abundance: many; len: 18; j_gene: TRBJ1-4